This T cell receptor beta chain was recorded in a study of regulatory T cells in long-lasting Graves disease. In this sample, this clonotype turned up many times. Its antigen remains unidentified. To make TCR beta libraries, researchers used iRepertoire HTBI primers and Arm-PCR of CDR3 regions. One entry per CDR3 protein, called by TCRdb with MiXCR from the multiplex PCR reads. The repertoire holds a few hundred thousand distinct CDR3 sequences, over 15% seen once, with 25% to 30% in the top ten. The study, taken as a whole, reports: The work looked only at peripheral blood and did not look at thyroid tissue.

CDR3 length equals 13 residues. V shed 4 bases and J shed 2 bases, with 12 bases lying between them. Germline V gene lookup returns CDR1 SQVTM and CDR2 ANQGSEA. The time point here: newly diagnosed GD, antithyroid drugs for less than 3 months. The TCR library was made from RNA extracted from PBMCs. These data were likewise used in another study, on T cells in Graves' hyperthyroidism and ophthalmopathy.

The clonotype was recovered from a man aged 35 to 55 with Graves disease. This sample comprised peripheral blood mononuclear cells (PBMCs), obtained at new diagnosis, from a patient treated with antithyroid drugs. V usage is TRBV29-1 and J usage is TRBJ2-7; D ambiguous. The CDR3 DNA reads TGCAGCGTTGTGATGGCAGTAACCTACGAGCAGTACTTC. This codes for CSVVMAVTYEQYF.